Listed here is a single T cell receptor (beta chain). These data are taken from a study of OX40 agonist ivuxolimab in advanced cancers. Produced via immunoSEQ multiplex PCR; TCRdb's table is partial and in-frame only. The sample lists about 63,000 clones, around 91% seen once, with 11% in the top ten. The sequencing used CD4+ or CD8+ T cells sorted from blood, collected in a trial of the OX40 agonist ivuxolimab. This TCR came from an adult with an advanced solid tumor such as melanoma, head and neck, liver or kidney cancer.

The CDR3 DNA reads TGCGCCAGCAGCCAACGCTCCAGCGGGAGTAGGAACAATGAGCAGTTCTTC. It codes for CASSQRSSGSRNNEQFF. The J gene is TRBJ2-1, the V gene TRBV4-1, with TRBD2 identical over 8 bases. Germline V CDR1 and CDR2: MGHRA, YSYEKL. The J segment lost 5 bases and the V segment lost 2 bases, leaving 11 bases of the junction unmatched. There are 17 residues in the CDR3.